One and the same sample provided the 12 T cell receptor beta chains below, sequenced in a study of blood T cell repertoires in COVID-19. Some clones are missing from TCRdb's copy, which holds only in-frame ones; the method was immunoSEQ multiplex PCR. The sample shows 250,000 to 350,000 clones, 75% to 90% of them seen only once. Sequencing used peripheral blood. These receptors originate from a woman aged 60-70 years with acute or convalescent COVID-19.

The chain carries TRBV28 and TRBJ1-6; D is ambiguous. The germline CDR1 and CDR2 sequences are MDHEN and SYDVKM. The CDR3 covers 14 residues. V lost 3 bases and J lost 10, with 13 bases in between. The chain's CDR3 is CASSFRGWHSPLHF. CDR3 sequence (DNA): TGTGCCAGCAGTTTTCGGGGATGGCACTCACCCCTCCACTTT.

The chain carries TRBV9 and TRBJ2-2, with TRBD2 matching 9 bases. The germline V gene has CDR1 SGDLS and CDR2 YYNGEE. The CDR3 is 16 residues long. V was clipped by 3 bases and J by 0 bases; unmatched bases: 3. This chain's CDR3 is CASSGSGSSNTGELFF. CDR3 DNA sequence: TGTGCCAGCAGCGGTAGCGGGAGCTCGAACACCGGGGAGCTGTTTTTT.

Note on this clone: Distinct nucleotide sequences in the sample also encode this CDR3. J is TRBJ1-4 and V is TRBV2, with TRBD1 matching over 8 bases. Trimming removed 4 bases from V and 4 bases from J; junction bases left unmatched: 2. The CDR3 runs 14 residues. Germline V gene sequence: CDR1 SNHLY, CDR2 FYNNEI. The CDR3 DNA is TGTGCCAGCAGTGCCGACAGGGGTAATGAAAAACTGTTTTTT. Translated: CASSADRGNEKLFF.

This CDR3 reads CASSLRQGAGQPQHF. CDR3 DNA: TGTGCCAGCAGCCTCAGACAGGGGGCAGGTCAGCCCCAGCATTTT. The V and J genes are TRBV7-6 and TRBJ1-5; 10 nucleotides match TRBD1. The CDR3 extends over 15 amino acids. Germline V lookup: CDR1 SGHVS, CDR2 FNYEAQ. V lost 5 bases, J lost 6 bases, and 7 bases stayed unmatched.

The chain has TRBV4-3 and TRBJ2-3; 11 nucleotides match TRBD2. V was pared by 0 bases and J by 3 bases, with 8 bases of the junction left unmatched. This CDR3 contains 18 residues. Germline V gene sequence: CDR1 LGHNA, CDR2 YSLEER. The CDR3 loop is CASSQEMGLAVWTDTQYF. The CDR3 nucleotides read TGCGCCAGCAGCCAAGAAATGGGACTAGCGGTTTGGACAGATACGCAGTATTTT.

The chain has TRBV27 and TRBJ2-1; 7 bases are a match to TRBD2. Germline CDR1 MNHEY, CDR2 SMNVEV (reference sequence). This CDR3 region has 15 residues. V was clipped by 4 bases and J by 5 bases; unmatched bases: 8. In DNA, the CDR3 is TGTGCCAGCAGTTCCGGTCTACTAGCGAACAATGAGCAGTTCTTC. Its protein product is CASSSGLLANNEQFF.

Comment on this clone: The junction departs from germline at one end; a sequencing error may be responsible. The chain is built from TRBV2 and TRBJ2-5, with TRBD2 as a possible D gene (5 bases). This CDR3 spans 12 amino acids. Germline assignment: CDR1 SNHLY and CDR2 FYNNEI. CDR3 DNA: TGTGCAAGCAAGCGGTTCCAAGAGACCCAGTACTTC. Protein product: CASKRFQETQYF.

This chain uses TRBV11-2 with TRBJ2-7; D remains unclear. V lost 0 bases, J lost 5 bases, and 11 bases lay in between. The CDR3 loop spans 14 amino acids. Germline CDR1 and CDR2: SGHAT and FQNNGV. CDR3 coding DNA: TGTGCCAGCAGCTTAGATCCACGGTCCAACGAGCAGTACTTC. The encoded protein is CASSLDPRSNEQYF.

The J gene is TRBJ1-2, the V gene TRBV3-1 (or the pseudogene TRBV3-2); the D gene is possibly TRBD1 (5 bases). Germline CDR1 and CDR2: LGHDT and YNNKEL (reference sequence). CDR3 length equals 12 residues. Trimming shortened V by 8 bases and J by 4 bases, and 11 bases separated the two germline ends. The CDR3 spells CASYRSLYGYTF. The CDR3 DNA follows: TGTGCCAGCTACAGGTCCCTCTATGGCTACACCTTC.

This clone was picked up a small number of times. The chain combines TRBV4-1 with TRBJ1-1; TRBD1 might be the D (6 bases). The V and J ends lost 2 bases and 1 base respectively, with 8 bases between them. CDR1 MGHRA and CDR2 YSYEKL come from the germline V gene. This CDR3 contains 14 residues. The CDR3 region is CASSQQDRNTEAFF. The CDR3 DNA is TGCGCCAGCAGCCAACAGGACAGGAACACTGAAGCTTTCTTT.

The chain carries TRBV28 and TRBJ2-7, with D possibly being TRBD2 (6 bases). V was cut by 10 bases and J by 2 bases, with 15 bases left in between. CDR3 size: 13 residues. CDR1 and CDR2 from the germline V gene are MDHEN and SYDVKM. The CDR3 DNA reads TGTGCCACCGCGGAGGGCAGGACCTACGAGCAGTACTTC. Translated, it gives CATAEGRTYEQYF.

This chain links TRBV28 with TRBJ2-2, with 8 bases fitting TRBD1. J gave up 6 bases and V 1 base, and 7 bases lay outside the gene matches. CDR3 size: 16 residues. Germline V gene data show CDR1 as MDHEN and CDR2 as SYDVKM. The CDR3 here is CASSLSGGLSAGELFF. CDR3 sequence (DNA): TGTGCCAGCAGTTTATCAGGGGGCCTATCCGCCGGGGAGCTGTTTTTT.